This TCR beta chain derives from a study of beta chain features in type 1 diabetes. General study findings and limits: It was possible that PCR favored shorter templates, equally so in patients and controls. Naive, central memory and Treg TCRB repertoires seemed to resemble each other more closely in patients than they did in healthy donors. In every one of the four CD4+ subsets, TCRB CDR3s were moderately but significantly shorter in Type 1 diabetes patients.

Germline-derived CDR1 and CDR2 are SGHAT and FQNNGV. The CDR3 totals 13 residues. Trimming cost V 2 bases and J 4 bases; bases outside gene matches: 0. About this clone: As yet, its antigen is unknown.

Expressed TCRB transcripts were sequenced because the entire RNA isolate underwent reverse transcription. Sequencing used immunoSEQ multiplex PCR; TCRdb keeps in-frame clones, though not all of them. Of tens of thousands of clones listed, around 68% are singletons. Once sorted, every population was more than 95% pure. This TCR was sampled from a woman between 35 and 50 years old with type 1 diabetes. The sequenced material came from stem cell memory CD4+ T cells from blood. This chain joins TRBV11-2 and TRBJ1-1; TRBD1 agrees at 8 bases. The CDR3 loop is CASSLQGATEAFF. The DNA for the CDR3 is TGTGCCAGCAGCTTACAGGGGGCCACTGAAGCTTTCTTT.